In this sample, the clone carrying this T cell receptor (beta chain) turned up many times. Its antigen remains unidentified. Before thyroid surgery, none of the patients had received any treatment. TCRdb re-processed the PCR reads through MiXCR. The data contain about 93,000 clones, roughly 13% of them singletons. The germline V gene has CDR1 MDHEN and CDR2 SYDVKM. The CDR3 is 14 residues long. Between the trimmed V and J ends, which lost 6 bases and 3 bases, there was a span of 15 bases. This specimen comes from a study of metastatic and nonmetastatic thyroid tumors. Study background: The authors compared repertoires across blood and tumor or nodule tissue from malignant and benign thyroid patients.

Study observations and caveats: Benign nodules were reported to have significantly lower TCR beta diversity than malignant thyroid tumors, in blood and tumor.

This receptor was identified in a female donor with papillary thyroid cancer or a benign thyroid nodule (not recorded which). Some clones in this sample may be carry-over from other donors' samples. The sample taken for sequencing was blood. V usage is TRBV28 and J usage is TRBJ2-7; possible D gene TRBD2, 7 bases. The CDR3 bases are TGTGCCAGCAGAGGAGGGGGGGAGGACTACGAGCAGTACTTC. It is translated as CASRGGGEDYEQYF.